The 2 T cell receptor beta chains in this list originate from one sample, sequenced in a study of control samples from healthy donors and cancer patients (dated by TCRdb to about 2020). Library generation was performed with the immunoSEQ multiplex PCR assay. TCRdb carries this immuneACCESS record with in-frame sequences only. Its versions omit some clonotypes, under half of them owing to an unresolved V gene in the studies checked, with the rest unexplained. In all, the sample holds some 94,000 clones, and about 86% of those were seen once. The ten largest clonotypes hold 1.3% of the sample. Sequenced input: blood. The receptor set was obtained from a woman aged 45-65 years in good health.

This chain uses TRBV7-9 with TRBJ1-1; a possible D gene is TRBD1 (5 bases). The CDR3 totals 14 residues. CDR1 SEHNR and CDR2 FQNEAQ come from the germline V gene (reference sequence). V lost 1 base, J lost 5 bases, and 11 bases lay in between. Here the CDR3 DNA reads TGTGCCAGCAGCTTAGGCAGGGAGGTTACTGAAGCTTTCTTT. Its protein product is CASSLGREVTEAFF.

The chain has TRBV3-1 (or the pseudogene TRBV3-2) and TRBJ2-7; 11 bases align to TRBD2. CDR3 length equals 17 residues. V dropped 1 base and J dropped 1; count of bases not matched to a gene: 6. Germline V gene sequence: CDR1 LGHDT, CDR2 YNNKEL (reference sequence). In DNA, the CDR3 is TGTGCCAGCAGCCAAGGGGCTAGCGGGGGGTTGTCCTACGAGCAGTACTTC. Its translation: CASSQGASGGLSYEQYF.